The entry below gives a single TCR beta chain sequence along with its context. Its antigen is as yet unknown. Clones were sequenced by immunoSEQ multiplex PCR, and TCRdb holds only the in-frame ones, with some missing. The table has 35,000 to 50,000 clones, approximately 80% seen once. The data are from a study of lymphopenia after photon versus proton radiotherapy. Notes on the study in general: After lymphocyte nadir, photon-treated repertoires showed oligoclonal expansion, especially CD8+ Temra. Photon-treated patients lost naive T cells and TCR diversity; proton-treated stayed stable. Better survival with proton therapy was suggested as possible, not demonstrated.

CDR3 size: 14 residues. V was cut by 7 bases and J by 8 bases, with 20 bases left in between. Germline CDR1 and CDR2: MNHNS and SASEGT. The source was peripheral blood, collected from a patient treated with proton-based radiotherapy. This sequence was found in a woman aged 65 to 85 with pancreatic cancer. The chain combines TRBV6-1 with TRBJ1-1; maybe TRBD1 (5 bases). The CDR3: CASTLLWSTEEAFF. DNA for the CDR3: TGTGCCAGCACCTTGTTATGGTCGACAGAAGAAGCTTTCTTT.